The source of this T cell receptor (beta chain) is a study of CD8+CD57+ T cells in acquired aplastic anemia. Study-wide findings and caveats: The study identified under 30 CD8+ CDR3 sequences shared by patients and controls.

This clonotype was seen at least ten times. The antigen is unknown. Per germline, CDR1 DFQATT and CDR2 SNEGSKA (reference sequence). V was pared by 3 bases and J by 5 bases, with 7 bases of the junction left unmatched. The CDR3 contains 14 residues. Using genomic DNA as the template, TCR beta VDJ and CDR3 profiling was carried out. MiXCR, applied by TCRdb to the reads, yields one record per CDR3 protein. The profile shows about 220,000 distinct CDR3 sequences, approximately 35% of them singletons. Sequenced input: sorted CD4+, CD8+, or CD8+CD57+ T cells (not recorded which) from PBMCs. The clonotype was recovered from a human donor in good health, serving as a control. The V gene is TRBV20-1, the J gene TRBJ2-3; 8 nucleotides match TRBD2. In DNA, the CDR3 is TGCAGTGCTAGGCCGGGGACTAGTGAAGATACGCAGTATTTT. It specifies CSARPGTSEDTQYF.